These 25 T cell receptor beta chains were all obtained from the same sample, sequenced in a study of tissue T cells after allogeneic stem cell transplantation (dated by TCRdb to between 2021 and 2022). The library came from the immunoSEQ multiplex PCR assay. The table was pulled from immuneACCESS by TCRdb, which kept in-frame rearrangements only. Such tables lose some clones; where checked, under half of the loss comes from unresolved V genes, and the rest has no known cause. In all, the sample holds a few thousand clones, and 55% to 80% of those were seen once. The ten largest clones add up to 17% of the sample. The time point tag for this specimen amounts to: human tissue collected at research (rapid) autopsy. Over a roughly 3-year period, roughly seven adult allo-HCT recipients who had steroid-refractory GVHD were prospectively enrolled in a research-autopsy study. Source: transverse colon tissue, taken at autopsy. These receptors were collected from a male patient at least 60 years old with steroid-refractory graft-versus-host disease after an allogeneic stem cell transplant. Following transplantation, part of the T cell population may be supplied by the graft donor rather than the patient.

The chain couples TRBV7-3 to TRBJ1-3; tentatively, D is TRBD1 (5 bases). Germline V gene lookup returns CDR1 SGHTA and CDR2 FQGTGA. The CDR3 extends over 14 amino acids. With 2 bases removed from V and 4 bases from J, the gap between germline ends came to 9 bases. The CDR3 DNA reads TGTGCCAGCAGCTTATCGGGGCCCGGAAACACCATATATTTT. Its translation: CASSLSGPGNTIYF.

The CDR3 loop reads CASSSSSGGANEQYF. DNA for the CDR3: TGCGCCAGCAGCTCCTCTAGCGGGGGGGCCAACGAGCAGTACTTC. V usage is TRBV5-1 and J usage is TRBJ2-7; 12 bases are shared with TRBD2. V gave up 3 bases and J gave up 5 bases; unmatched junction bases: 6. The length of the CDR3 is 15 residues. The germline V gene has CDR1 SGHRS and CDR2 YFSETQ.

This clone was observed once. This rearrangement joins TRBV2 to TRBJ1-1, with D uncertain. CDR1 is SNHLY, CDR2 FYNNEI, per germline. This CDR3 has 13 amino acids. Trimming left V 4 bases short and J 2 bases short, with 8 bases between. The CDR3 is CASSADHNTEAFF. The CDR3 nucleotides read TGTGCCAGCAGTGCCGACCACAACACTGAAGCTTTCTTT.

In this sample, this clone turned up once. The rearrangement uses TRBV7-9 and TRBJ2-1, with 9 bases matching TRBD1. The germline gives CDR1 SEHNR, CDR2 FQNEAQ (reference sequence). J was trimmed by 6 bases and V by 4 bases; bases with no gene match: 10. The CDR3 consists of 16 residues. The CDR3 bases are TGTGCCAGCAGCTCCCCCGGGACAGGGACCCCCAATGAGCAGTTCTTC. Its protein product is CASSSPGTGTPNEQFF.

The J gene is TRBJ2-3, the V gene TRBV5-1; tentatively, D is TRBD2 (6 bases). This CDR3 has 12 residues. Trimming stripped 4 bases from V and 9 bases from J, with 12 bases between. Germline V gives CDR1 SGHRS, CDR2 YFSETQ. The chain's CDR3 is CASSEKGRTQYF. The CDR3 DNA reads TGCGCCAGCAGCGAAAAGGGGAGGACGCAGTATTTT.

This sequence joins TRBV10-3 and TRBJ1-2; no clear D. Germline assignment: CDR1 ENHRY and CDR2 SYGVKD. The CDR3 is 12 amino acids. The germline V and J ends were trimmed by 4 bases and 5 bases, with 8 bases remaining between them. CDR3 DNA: TGTGCCATCAGTGGGATTCCTTATGGCTACACCTTC. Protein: CAISGIPYGYTF.

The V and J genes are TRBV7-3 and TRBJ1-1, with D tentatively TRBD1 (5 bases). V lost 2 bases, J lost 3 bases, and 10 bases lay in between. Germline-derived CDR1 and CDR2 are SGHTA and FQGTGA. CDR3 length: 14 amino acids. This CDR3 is CASSLGGADTEAFF. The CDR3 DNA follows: TGTGCCAGCAGCTTAGGAGGGGCTGACACTGAAGCTTTCTTT.

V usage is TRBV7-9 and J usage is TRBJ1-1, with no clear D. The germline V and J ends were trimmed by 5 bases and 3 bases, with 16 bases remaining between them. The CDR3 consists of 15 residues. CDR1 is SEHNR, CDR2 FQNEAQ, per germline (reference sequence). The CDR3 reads CASSPDRPRDTEAFF. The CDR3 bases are TGTGCCAGCAGCCCTGACCGACCCCGGGACACTGAAGCTTTCTTT.

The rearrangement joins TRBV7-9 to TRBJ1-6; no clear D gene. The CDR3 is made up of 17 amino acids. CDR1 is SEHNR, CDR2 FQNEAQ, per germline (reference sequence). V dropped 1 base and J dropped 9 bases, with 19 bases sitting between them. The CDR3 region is CASSLGLSDPLPSPLHF. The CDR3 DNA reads TGTGCCAGCAGCTTAGGCCTCAGCGACCCGCTGCCTTCACCCCTCCACTTT.

CDR3 DNA sequence: TGTGCCAGCAGGGGGAGGGGGCCCGGGGAGCTGTTTTTT. Translating gives CASRGRGPGELFF. The chain is built from TRBV12-3 or TRBV12-4 and TRBJ2-2, with D tentatively TRBD1 or TRBD2 (7 bases each). There are 13 residues in the CDR3. Trimming removed 6 bases from V and 6 bases from J, with 11 bases in between.

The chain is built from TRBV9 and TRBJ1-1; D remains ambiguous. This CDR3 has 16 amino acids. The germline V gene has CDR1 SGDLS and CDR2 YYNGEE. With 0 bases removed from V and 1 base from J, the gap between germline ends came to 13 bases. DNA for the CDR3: TGTGCCAGCAGCGTAGGAGTGTCGAGGACGAACACTGAAGCTTTCTTT. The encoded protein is CASSVGVSRTNTEAFF.

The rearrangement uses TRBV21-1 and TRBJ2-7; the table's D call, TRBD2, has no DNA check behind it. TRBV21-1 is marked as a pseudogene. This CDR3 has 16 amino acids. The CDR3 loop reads CASSWPVGGGCKEQYF. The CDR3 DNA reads TGTGCCAGCAGCTGGCCGGTAGGGGGAGGGTGCAAAGAGCAGTACTTC.

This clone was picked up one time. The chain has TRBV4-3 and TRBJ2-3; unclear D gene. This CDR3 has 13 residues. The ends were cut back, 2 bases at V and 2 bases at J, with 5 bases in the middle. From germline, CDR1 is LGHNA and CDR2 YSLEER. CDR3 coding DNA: TGCGCCAGCAGCCAACACATCACAGATACGCAGTATTTT. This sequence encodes CASSQHITDTQYF.

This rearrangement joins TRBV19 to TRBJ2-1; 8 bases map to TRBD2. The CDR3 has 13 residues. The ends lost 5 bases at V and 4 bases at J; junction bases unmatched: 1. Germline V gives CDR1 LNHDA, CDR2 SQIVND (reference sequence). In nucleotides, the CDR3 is TGTGCCAGTAGTGGGACTAGGTACAATGAGCAGTTCTTC. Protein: CASSGTRYNEQFF.

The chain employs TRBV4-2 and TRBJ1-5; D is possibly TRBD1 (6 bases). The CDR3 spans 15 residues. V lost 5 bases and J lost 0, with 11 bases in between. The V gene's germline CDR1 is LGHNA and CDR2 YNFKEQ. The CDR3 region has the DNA TGTGCCAGCAGCGAAACAGGGTATAGCAATCAGCCCCAGCATTTT. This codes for CASSETGYSNQPQHF.

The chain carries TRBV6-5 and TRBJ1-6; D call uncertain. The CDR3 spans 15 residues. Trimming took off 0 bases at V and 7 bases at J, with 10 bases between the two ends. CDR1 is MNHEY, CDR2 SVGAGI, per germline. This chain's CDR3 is CASSYSTRANSPLHF. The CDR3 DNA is TGTGCCAGCAGTTACTCGACGCGGGCGAATTCACCCCTCCACTTT.

CDR3: CASRPAPDRGNNEQFF. The DNA for the CDR3 is TGTGCCAGCAGACCTGCCCCGGACAGGGGCAACAATGAGCAGTTCTTC. This chain joins TRBV3-1 (or the pseudogene TRBV3-2) and TRBJ2-1, with TRBD1 matching 9 bases. After removal of 6 bases from V and 5 bases from J, the junction contained 11 bases not matched to a gene. CDR1 LGHDT and CDR2 YNNKEL come from the germline V gene (reference sequence). The CDR3 has 16 residues.

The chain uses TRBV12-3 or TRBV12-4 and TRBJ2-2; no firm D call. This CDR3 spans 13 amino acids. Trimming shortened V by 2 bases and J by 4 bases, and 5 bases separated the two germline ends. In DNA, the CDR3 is TGTGCCAGCAGTTTACAATCCACCGGGGAGCTGTTTTTT. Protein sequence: CASSLQSTGELFF.

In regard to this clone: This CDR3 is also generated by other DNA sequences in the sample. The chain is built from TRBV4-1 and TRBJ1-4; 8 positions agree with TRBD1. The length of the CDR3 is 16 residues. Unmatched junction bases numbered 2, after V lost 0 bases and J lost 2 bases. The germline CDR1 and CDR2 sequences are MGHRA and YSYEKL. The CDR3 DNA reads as TGCGCCAGCAGCCAAGATCAGGGGGCGACTAATGAAAAACTGTTTTTT. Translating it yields CASSQDQGATNEKLFF.

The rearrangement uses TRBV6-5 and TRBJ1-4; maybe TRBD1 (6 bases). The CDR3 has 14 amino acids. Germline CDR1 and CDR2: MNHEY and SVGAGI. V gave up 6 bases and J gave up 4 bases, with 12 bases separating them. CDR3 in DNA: TGTGCCAGCAGGCTTGGACAGCTTAATGAAAAACTGTTTTTT. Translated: CASRLGQLNEKLFF.

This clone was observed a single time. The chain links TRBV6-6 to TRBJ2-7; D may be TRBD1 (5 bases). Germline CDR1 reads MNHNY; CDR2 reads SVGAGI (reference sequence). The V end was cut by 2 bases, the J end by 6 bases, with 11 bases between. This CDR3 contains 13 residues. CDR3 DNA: TGTGCCAGCAGTTACGGGGCAGACCTCGAGCAGTACTTC. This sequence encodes CASSYGADLEQYF.

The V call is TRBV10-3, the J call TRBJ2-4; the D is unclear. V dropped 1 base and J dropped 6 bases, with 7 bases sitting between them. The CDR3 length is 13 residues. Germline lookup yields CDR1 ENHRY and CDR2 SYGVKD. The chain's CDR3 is CAISEFSGNIQYF. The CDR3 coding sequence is TGTGCCATCAGTGAGTTCTCGGGAAACATTCAGTACTTC.

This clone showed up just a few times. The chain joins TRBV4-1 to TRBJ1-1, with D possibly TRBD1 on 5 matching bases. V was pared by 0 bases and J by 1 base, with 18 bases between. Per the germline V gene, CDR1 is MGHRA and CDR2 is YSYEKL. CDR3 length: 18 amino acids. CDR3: CASSQETGGRVKNTEAFF. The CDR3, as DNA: TGCGCCAGCAGCCAAGAGACTGGGGGACGGGTGAAGAACACTGAAGCTTTCTTT.

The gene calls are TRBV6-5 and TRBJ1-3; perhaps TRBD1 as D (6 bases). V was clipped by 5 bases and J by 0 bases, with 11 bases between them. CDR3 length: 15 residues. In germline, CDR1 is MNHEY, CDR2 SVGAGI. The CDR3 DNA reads TGTGCCAGCAGTCGTGACAGGTCCTCTGGAAACACCATATATTTT. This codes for CASSRDRSSGNTIYF.

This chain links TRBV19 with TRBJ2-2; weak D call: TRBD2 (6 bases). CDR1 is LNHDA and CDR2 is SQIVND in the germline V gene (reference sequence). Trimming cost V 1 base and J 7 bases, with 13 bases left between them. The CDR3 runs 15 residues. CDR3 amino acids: CASSIGLGGGGELFF. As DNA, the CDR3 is TGTGCCAGTAGTATAGGTCTGGGAGGCGGCGGGGAGCTGTTTTTT.